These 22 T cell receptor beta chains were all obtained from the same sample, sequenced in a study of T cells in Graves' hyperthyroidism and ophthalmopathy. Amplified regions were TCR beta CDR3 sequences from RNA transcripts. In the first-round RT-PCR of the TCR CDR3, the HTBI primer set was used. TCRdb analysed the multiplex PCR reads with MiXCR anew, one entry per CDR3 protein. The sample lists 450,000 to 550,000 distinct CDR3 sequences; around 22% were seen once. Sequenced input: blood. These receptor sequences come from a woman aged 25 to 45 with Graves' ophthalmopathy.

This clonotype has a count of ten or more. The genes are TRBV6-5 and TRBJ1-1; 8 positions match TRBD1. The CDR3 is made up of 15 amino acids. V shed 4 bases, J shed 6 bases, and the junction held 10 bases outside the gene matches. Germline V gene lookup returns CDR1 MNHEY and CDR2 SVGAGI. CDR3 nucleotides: TGTGCCAGCAGTTCACGCCAGGGGGCTGGGGCTGAAGCTTTCTTT. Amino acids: CASSSRQGAGAEAFF.

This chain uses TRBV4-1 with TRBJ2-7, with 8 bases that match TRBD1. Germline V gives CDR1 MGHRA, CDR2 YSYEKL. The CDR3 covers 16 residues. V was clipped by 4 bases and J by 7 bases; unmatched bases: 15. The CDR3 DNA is TGCGCCAGCAGCCCAAGATGGGAGACAGGGGTCTCGGAGCAGTACTTC. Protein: CASSPRWETGVSEQYF.

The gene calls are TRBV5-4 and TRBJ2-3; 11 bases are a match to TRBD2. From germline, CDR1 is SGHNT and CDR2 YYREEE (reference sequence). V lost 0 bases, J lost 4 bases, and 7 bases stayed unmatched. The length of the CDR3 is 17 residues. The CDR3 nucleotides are TGTGCCAGCAGCTTGGGACTAGCGGGGACGGTCTCAGATACGCAGTATTTT. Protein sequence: CASSLGLAGTVSDTQYF.

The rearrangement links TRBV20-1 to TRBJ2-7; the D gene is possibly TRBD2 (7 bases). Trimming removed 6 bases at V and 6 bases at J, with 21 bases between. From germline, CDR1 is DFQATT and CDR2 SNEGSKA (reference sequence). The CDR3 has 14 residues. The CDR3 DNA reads TGCAGTGCAGCCCCGGGGAGGGGGGCTCGCGAGCAGTACTTC. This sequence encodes CSAAPGRGAREQYF.

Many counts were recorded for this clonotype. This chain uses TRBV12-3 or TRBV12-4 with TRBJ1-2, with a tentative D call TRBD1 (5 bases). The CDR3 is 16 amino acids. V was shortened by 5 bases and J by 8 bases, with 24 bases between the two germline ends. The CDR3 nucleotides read TGTGCCAGCAGTCGAGGGTTCTTTGGGGGAGTCGGGGGCTACACCTTC. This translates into CASSRGFFGGVGGYTF.

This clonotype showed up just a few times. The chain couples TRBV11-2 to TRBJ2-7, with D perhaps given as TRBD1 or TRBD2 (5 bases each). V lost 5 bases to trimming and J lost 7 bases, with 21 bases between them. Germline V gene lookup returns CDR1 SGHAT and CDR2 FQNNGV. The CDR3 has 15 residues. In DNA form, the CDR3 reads TGTGCCAGCAGCAATCCGGGACGCTCCTTTGGTGAGCAGTACTTC. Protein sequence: CASSNPGRSFGEQYF. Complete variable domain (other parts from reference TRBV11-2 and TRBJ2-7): EAGVAQSPRYKIIEKRQSVAFWCNPISGHATLYWYQQILGQGPKLLIQFQNNGVVDDSQLPKDRFSAERLKGVDSTLKIQPAKLEDSAVYLCASSNPGRSFGEQYFGPGTRLTVT.

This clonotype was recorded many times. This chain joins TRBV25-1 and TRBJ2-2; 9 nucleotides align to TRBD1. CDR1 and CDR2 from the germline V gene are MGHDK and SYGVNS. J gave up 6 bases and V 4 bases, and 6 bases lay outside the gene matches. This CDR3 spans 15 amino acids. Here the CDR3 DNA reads TGTGCCAGCAGTGGGGGACAGGGCGGGTCCGGGGAGCTGTTTTTT. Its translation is CASSGGQGGSGELFF. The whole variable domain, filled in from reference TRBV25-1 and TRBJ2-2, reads EADIYQTPRYLVIGTGKKITLECSQTMGHDKMYWYQQDPGMELHLIHYSYGVNSTEKGDLSSESTVSRIRTEHFPLTLESARPSHTSQYLCASSGGQGGSGELFFGEGSRLTVL.

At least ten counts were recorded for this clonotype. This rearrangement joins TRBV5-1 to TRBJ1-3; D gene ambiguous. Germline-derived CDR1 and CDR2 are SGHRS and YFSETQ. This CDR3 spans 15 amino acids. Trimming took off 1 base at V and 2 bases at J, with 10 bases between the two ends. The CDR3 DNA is TGCGCCAGCAGCTTGAAAACATTCCCTGGAAACACCATATATTTT. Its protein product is CASSLKTFPGNTIYF.

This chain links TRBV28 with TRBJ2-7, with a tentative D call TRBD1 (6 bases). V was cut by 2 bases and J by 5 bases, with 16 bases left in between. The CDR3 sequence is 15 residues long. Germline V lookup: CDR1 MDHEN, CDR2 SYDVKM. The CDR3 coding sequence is TGTGCCAGCAGTTTAGAAGGGGGAGTCCAACACGAGCAGTACTTC. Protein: CASSLEGGVQHEQYF.

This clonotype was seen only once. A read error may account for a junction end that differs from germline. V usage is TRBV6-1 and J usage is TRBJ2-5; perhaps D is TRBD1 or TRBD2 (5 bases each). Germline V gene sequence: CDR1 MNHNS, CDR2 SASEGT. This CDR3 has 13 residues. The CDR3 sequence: CASSGLGEDTQYF. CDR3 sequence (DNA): TGTGCCAGCAGTGGGCTGGGGGAAGATACCCAGTACTTC.

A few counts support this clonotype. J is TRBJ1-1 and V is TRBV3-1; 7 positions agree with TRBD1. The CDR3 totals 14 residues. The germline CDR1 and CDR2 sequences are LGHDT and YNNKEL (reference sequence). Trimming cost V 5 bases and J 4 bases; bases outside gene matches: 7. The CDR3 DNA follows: TGTGCCAGCAGCTTGCCCGGGACAGCCACTGAAGCTTTCTTT. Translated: CASSLPGTATEAFF.

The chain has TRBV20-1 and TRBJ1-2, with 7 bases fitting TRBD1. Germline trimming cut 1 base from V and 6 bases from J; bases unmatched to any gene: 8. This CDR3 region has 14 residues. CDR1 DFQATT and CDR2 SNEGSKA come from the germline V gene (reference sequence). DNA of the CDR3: TGCAGTGCTAGAGTTATACAGGGGTTGAATGGCTACACCTTC. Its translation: CSARVIQGLNGYTF.

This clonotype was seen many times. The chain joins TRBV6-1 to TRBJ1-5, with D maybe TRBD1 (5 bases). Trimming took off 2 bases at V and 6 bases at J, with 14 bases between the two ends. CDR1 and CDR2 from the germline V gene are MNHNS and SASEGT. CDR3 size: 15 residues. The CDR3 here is CASSEHAGRGQPQHF. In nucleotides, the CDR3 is TGTGCCAGCAGTGAACACGCAGGGAGGGGTCAGCCCCAGCATTTT.

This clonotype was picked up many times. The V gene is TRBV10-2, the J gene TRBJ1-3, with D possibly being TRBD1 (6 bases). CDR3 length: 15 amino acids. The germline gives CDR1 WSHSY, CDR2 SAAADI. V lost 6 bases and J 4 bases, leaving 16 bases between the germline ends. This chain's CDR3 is CASRARDMRGNTIYF. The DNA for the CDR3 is TGCGCCAGCAGAGCCCGGGACATGAGAGGAAACACCATATATTTT.

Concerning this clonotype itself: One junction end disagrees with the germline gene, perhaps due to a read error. The CDR3 coding sequence is TGTGCCGGCAGCAGTGCCTATGGGACCTCCTACGAGCAGTACTTC. Protein product: CAGSSAYGTSYEQYF. J is TRBJ2-7 and V is TRBV28, with D perhaps TRBD1 or TRBD2 (5 bases each). This CDR3 is built from 15 residues. Looked up from germline, CDR1 is MDHEN and CDR2 is SYDVKM.

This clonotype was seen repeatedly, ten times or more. The CDR3 loop is CASSIPLITEAFF. CDR3 in DNA: TGTGCCAGTAGTATTCCCTTAATCACTGAAGCTTTCTTT. The V gene is TRBV19, the J gene TRBJ1-1; D unclear. V was pared by 3 bases and J by 4 bases, with 9 bases between. This CDR3 region has 13 residues. The V gene's germline CDR1 is LNHDA and CDR2 SQIVND (reference sequence). Drawing the rest from reference TRBV19 and TRBJ1-1, the complete variable domain is DGGITQSPKYLFRKEGQNVTLSCEQNLNHDAMYWYRQDPGQGLRLIYYSQIVNDFQKGDIAEGYSVSREKKESFPLTVTSAQKNPTAFYLCASSIPLITEAFFGQGTRLTVV.

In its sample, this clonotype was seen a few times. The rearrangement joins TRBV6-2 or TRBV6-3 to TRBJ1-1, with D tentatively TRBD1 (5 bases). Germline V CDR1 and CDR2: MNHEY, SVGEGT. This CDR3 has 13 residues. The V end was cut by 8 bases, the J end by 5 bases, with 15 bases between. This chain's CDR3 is CASAWQGGTEAFF. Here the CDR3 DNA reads TGTGCCAGCGCTTGGCAGGGAGGGACTGAAGCTTTCTTT.

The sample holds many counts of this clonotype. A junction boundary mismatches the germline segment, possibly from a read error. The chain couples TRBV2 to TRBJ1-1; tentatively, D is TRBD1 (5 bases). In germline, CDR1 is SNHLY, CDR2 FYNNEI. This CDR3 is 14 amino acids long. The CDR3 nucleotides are TGTGCCAGCAGTGATTGGGACCAGAACACTGAAGCTTCCTTT. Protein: CASSDWDQNTEASF.

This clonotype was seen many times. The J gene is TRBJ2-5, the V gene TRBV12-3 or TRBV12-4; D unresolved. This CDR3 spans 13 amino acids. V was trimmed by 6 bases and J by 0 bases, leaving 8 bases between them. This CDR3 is CASSRSYQETQYF. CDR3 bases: TGTGCCAGCAGCCGATCATACCAAGAGACCCAGTACTTC.

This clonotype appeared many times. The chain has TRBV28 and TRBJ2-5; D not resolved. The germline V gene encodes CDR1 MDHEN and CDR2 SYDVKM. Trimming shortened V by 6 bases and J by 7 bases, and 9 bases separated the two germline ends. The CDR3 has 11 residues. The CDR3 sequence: CASSPSGTQYF. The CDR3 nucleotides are TGTGCCAGCAGCCCTTCAGGGACCCAGTACTTC.

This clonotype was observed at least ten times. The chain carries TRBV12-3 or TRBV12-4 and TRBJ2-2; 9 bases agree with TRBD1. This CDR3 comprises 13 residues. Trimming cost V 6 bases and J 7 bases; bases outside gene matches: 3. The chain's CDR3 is CASRRQGVGELFF. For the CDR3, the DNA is TGTGCCAGCAGAAGACAGGGGGTCGGGGAGCTGTTTTTT.

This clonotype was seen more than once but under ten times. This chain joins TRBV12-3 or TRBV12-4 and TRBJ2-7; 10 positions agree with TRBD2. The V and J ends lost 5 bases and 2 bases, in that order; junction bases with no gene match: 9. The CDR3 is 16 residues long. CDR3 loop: CASSNSGGQWPYEQYF. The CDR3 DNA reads TGTGCCAGCAGTAATAGCGGGGGGCAGTGGCCCTACGAGCAGTACTTC.